One and the same sample provided the 22 T cell receptor beta chains below, sequenced in a study of long-term antiretroviral therapy in people with HIV. The libraries were made with immunoSEQ v3.0 at survey level. Only in-frame clones appear in the TCRdb table, and some are missing; sequencing was by immunoSEQ multiplex PCR. The table includes 26,000 or so clones, 86% detected once. Here the sequenced sample was unsorted PBMCs, taken 1.9 years after starting antiretroviral therapy. These receptors all come from a woman in her twenties or thirties with HIV.

J is TRBJ2-7 and V is TRBV7-3, with TRBD2 matching over 12 bases. The germline CDR1 and CDR2 sequences are SGHTA and FQGTGA. The J segment lost 5 bases and the V segment lost 1 base, leaving 18 bases of the junction unmatched. The CDR3 is 20 residues long. The CDR3 spells CASSLKRGLAGGPRLDEQYV. The DNA of the CDR3 is TGTGCCAGCAGCTTAAAGCGGGGGCTAGCGGGGGGGCCCAGGCTGGACGAGCAGTACGTC.

The chain recombines TRBV7-9 with TRBJ1-1; D is unresolved. CDR1 and CDR2 (germline): SEHNR, FQNEAQ (reference sequence). V shed 1 base and J shed 5 bases, with 14 bases lying between them. This CDR3 contains 15 residues. CDR3 sequence (DNA): TGTGCCAGCAGCTTAGGGTCAGGCCGCAAGACTGAAGCTTTCTTT. Amino acid sequence: CASSLGSGRKTEAFF.

The J gene is TRBJ1-2, the V gene TRBV25-1; TRBD1 is a possible D gene (6 bases). Germline V gives CDR1 MGHDK, CDR2 SYGVNS. V was pared by 1 base and J by 8 bases, with 20 bases between. This CDR3 contains 16 residues. CDR3 sequence: CASSELGAGTLKGYTF. CDR3 sequence (DNA): TGTGCCAGCAGTGAATTGGGGGCGGGGACCTTGAAGGGCTACACCTTC.

The rearrangement joins TRBV30 to TRBJ1-2; 7 nucleotides match TRBD1. With V trimmed by 7 bases and J by 3 bases, 5 bases remained unmatched. The CDR3 is 12 residues long. Germline V gene sequence: CDR1 GTSNPN, CDR2 SVGIG (reference sequence). In DNA, the CDR3 is TGTGCCTCCCTTCAGGGGGACTATGGCTACACCTTC. Encoded protein: CASLQGDYGYTF.

V is TRBV5-5 and J is TRBJ2-7; 10 bases align to TRBD1. The V and J ends lost 9 bases and 9 bases, in that order; junction bases with no gene match: 21. The CDR3 is 16 residues long. Per the germline V gene, CDR1 is SGHKS and CDR2 is YYEKEE (reference sequence). CDR3 amino acids: CATNACNRDRGRGQYV. Written as DNA, the CDR3 is TGTGCCACCAACGCGTGCAACCGGGACAGGGGTCGGGGGCAGTACGTC.

The chain carries TRBV9 and TRBJ2-1; D is perhaps TRBD2 (6 bases). Germline values: CDR1 SGDLS, CDR2 YYNGEE. The CDR3 covers 18 residues. V dropped 0 bases and J dropped 7 bases, with 23 bases sitting between them. CDR3 sequence: CASSVESYQGGVINEQFF. The DNA of the CDR3 is TGTGCCAGCAGCGTAGAGAGTTATCAGGGAGGTGTGATAAATGAGCAGTTCTTC.

V is TRBV9 and J is TRBJ1-4; weak D call: TRBD1 (5 bases). Germline values: CDR1 SGDLS, CDR2 YYNGEE. Trimming removed 7 bases at V and 12 bases at J, with 16 bases between. CDR3 length: 12 residues. The CDR3 nucleotides are TGTGCCAGCGCGGCGGGAGCGGGGGAACTGTTTTTT. Protein product: CASAAGAGELFF.

The J gene is TRBJ2-5, the V gene TRBV9; D is undetermined. CDR3 size: 13 residues. Germline CDR1 SGDLS, CDR2 YYNGEE. Between the trimmed V and J ends, which lost 1 base and 4 bases, there was a span of 8 bases. CDR3 coding DNA: TGTGCCAGCAGCGTATCCTCCCTAGAGACCCAGTACTTC. Translation: CASSVSSLETQYF.

This chain uses TRBV9 with TRBJ2-3; the match to TRBD1 covers 8 bases. Trimming took 4 bases from V and 4 from J; bases not matched to a gene: 17. This CDR3 contains 18 residues. The germline CDR1 and CDR2 sequences are SGDLS and YYNGEE. CDR3 DNA: TGTGCCAGCAGCTCTACAACCCCCGCAGGGGGCGTCCCAGATACGCAGTATTTT. This translates into CASSSTTPAGGVPDTQYF.

This clone was recorded only once. This chain links TRBV19 with TRBJ1-3; D remains unclear. CDR1 is LNHDA and CDR2 is SQIVND in the germline V gene (reference sequence). This CDR3 has 14 residues. Trimming removed 6 bases from V and 3 bases from J, with 12 bases in between. The CDR3 bases are TGTGCCAGTAGAGTCCAAAGAATTGGAAACACCATATATTTT. This translates into CASRVQRIGNTIYF. Supplemented by reference TRBV19 and TRBJ1-3, the full variable domain reads DGGITQSPKYLFRKEGQNVTLSCEQNLNHDAMYWYRQDPGQGLRLIYYSQIVNDFQKGDIAEGYSVSREKKESFPLTVTSAQKNPTAFYLCASRVQRIGNTIYFGEGSWLTVV.

V is TRBV9 and J is TRBJ1-2, with no clear D. The ends were cut back, 0 bases at V and 4 bases at J, with 10 bases in the middle. In germline, CDR1 is SGDLS, CDR2 YYNGEE. This CDR3 is built from 14 residues. CDR3 sequence reads: CASSVDQALYGYTF. In DNA form, the CDR3 reads TGTGCCAGCAGCGTAGATCAGGCCCTCTATGGCTACACCTTC.

V gene TRBV10-1 combines with J gene TRBJ2-6; possible D gene TRBD2, 5 bases. CDR1 is WNHNN, CDR2 SYGVQD, per germline (reference sequence). V gave up 8 bases and J gave up 0 bases, with 11 bases separating them. The CDR3 covers 15 residues. CDR3 sequence (DNA): TGCGCCAGCTCCCCGGGGATCTCTGGGGCCAACGTCCTGACTTTC. Protein sequence: CASSPGISGANVLTF.

The chain recombines TRBV5-6 with TRBJ2-1; 7 bases match TRBD1. Germline V lookup: CDR1 SGHDT, CDR2 YYEEEE. V was clipped by 4 bases and J by 10 bases; unmatched bases: 5. This CDR3 is built from 12 residues. The CDR3 nucleotides read TGTGCCAGCAGCGTAGGGACAGTAGAGCAGTTCTTC. Amino acids: CASSVGTVEQFF.

The V gene is TRBV5-8, the J gene TRBJ1-5; TRBD1 aligns across 7 bases. CDR3 length: 14 residues. V lost 2 bases to trimming and J lost 4 bases; unmatched junction nucleotides: 3. Germline assignment: CDR1 SGHTS and CDR2 YDEGEE. The DNA of the CDR3 is TGTGCCAGCAGCTTTTCGACAGGGAATCAGCCCCAGCATTTT. Protein sequence: CASSFSTGNQPQHF. Filled out from reference TRBV5-8 and TRBJ1-5, the complete variable domain reads EAGVTQSPTHLIKTRGQQATLRCSPISGHTSVYWYQQALGLGLQFLLWYDEGEERNRGNFPPRFSGRQFPNYSSELNVNALELEDSALYLCASSFSTGNQPQHFGDGTRLSIL.

The rearrangement links TRBV6-6 to TRBJ1-3; no definite D call. The V gene lost 6 bases and the J gene lost 0 bases, with 12 bases spanning the gap. This CDR3 is 15 amino acids long. CDR1 and CDR2 (germline): MNHNY, SVGAGI (reference sequence). This CDR3 is CASRPPVYSGNTIYF. CDR3 sequence (DNA): TGTGCCAGCAGACCCCCCGTTTACTCTGGAAACACCATATATTTT.

This clone has only one observation. The chain's CDR3 is CASSLTTRGAHNTQYF. In nucleotides, the CDR3 is TGTGCCAGCAGCTTAACGACCCGGGGGGCCCACAATACGCAGTATTTT. The gene calls are TRBV7-3 and TRBJ2-3; a weak D match, TRBD2 (7 bases). V was shortened by 0 bases and J by 7 bases, with 17 bases between the two germline ends. Germline V gene sequence: CDR1 SGHTA, CDR2 FQGTGA. The CDR3 contains 16 residues. Full variable domain (outside the CDR3, taken from reference TRBV7-3 and TRBJ2-3): GAGVSQTPSNKVTEKGKYVELRCDPISGHTALYWYRQSLGQGPEFLIYFQGTGAADDSGLPNDRFFAVRPEGSVSTLKIQRTERGDSAVYLCASSLTTRGAHNTQYFGPGTRLTVL.

The genes are TRBV7-2 and TRBJ1-1, with D possibly TRBD1 on 6 matching bases. This CDR3 is 14 amino acids long. V dropped 4 bases and J dropped 4 bases, with 13 bases sitting between them. CDR1 and CDR2 (germline): SGHTA, FQGNSA. In DNA, the CDR3 is TGTGCCAGCAGCTGGGGCGGGACAACCACTGAAGCTTTCTTT. It translates to CASSWGGTTTEAFF.

V usage is TRBV30 and J usage is TRBJ2-2; D tentatively fits TRBD1 or TRBD2 (5 bases each). Germline CDR1 reads GTSNPN; CDR2 reads SVGIG (reference sequence). This CDR3 contains 15 residues. V was trimmed by 3 bases and J by 0 bases, leaving 11 bases between them. The CDR3 DNA follows: TGTGCCTGGAGGCAGGGACGGACGAACACCGGGGAGCTGTTTTTT. This codes for CAWRQGRTNTGELFF. The complete variable domain, with remaining parts taken from reference TRBV30 and TRBJ2-2, reads SQTIHQWPATLVQPVGSPLSLECTVEGTSNPNLYWYRQAAGRGLQLLFYSVGIGQISSEVPQNLSASRPQDRQFILSSKKLLLSDSGFYLCAWRQGRTNTGELFFGEGSRLTVL.

The chain combines TRBV19 with TRBJ2-1, with D perhaps TRBD1 or TRBD2 (5 bases each). The germline V gene has CDR1 LNHDA and CDR2 SQIVND (reference sequence). The CDR3 consists of 15 residues. V was clipped by 3 bases and J by 5 bases, with 14 bases between them. The CDR3 is CASSIWGGYNNEQFF. Here the CDR3 DNA reads TGTGCCAGTAGTATTTGGGGCGGGTATAACAATGAGCAGTTCTTC.

Written as DNA, the CDR3 is TGTGCCAGCAGCCAAGCCGGGACCTCCCTCTCGGGTGAAAAACTGTTTTTT. This translates into CASSQAGTSLSGEKLFF. J is TRBJ1-4 and V is TRBV4-2, with TRBD1 as a possible D gene (5 bases). The germline V and J ends were trimmed by 1 base and 7 bases, with 19 bases remaining between them. Germline loops: CDR1 LGHNA, CDR2 YNFKEQ. The CDR3 consists of 17 residues.

The chain is built from TRBV6-6 and TRBJ1-5; 7 bases agree with TRBD1. The CDR3 covers 13 residues. V shed 6 bases and J 7 bases; nucleotides not matched to a gene: 6. Germline CDR1 MNHNY, CDR2 SVGAGI (reference sequence). The CDR3 DNA reads TGTGCCAGCAGGGAGGGGGCCAGCCAGCCCCAGCATTTT. This translates into CASREGASQPQHF.

V usage is TRBV11-2 and J usage is TRBJ1-2; 7 bases align to TRBD1. CDR1 and CDR2 (germline): SGHAT, FQNNGV. The V segment lost 1 base and the J segment 0 bases; nucleotides outside the gene matches: 5. The CDR3 runs 16 residues. CDR3 in DNA: TGTGCCAGCAGCTTAGGACAGGGAATCCCTAACTATGGCTACACCTTC. Amino acids: CASSLGQGIPNYGYTF.